The 3 T cell receptor beta chains presented below share a single source sample, sequenced in a study of blood T cell repertoires in COVID-19. Measured with immunoSEQ multiplex PCR; TCRdb has only the in-frame clones, and not every one. The profile shows 150,000 to 200,000 clones, just under 85% of them singletons. The sequencing input was peripheral blood. The receptor set was obtained from an elderly woman with COVID-19, enrolled during active disease.

V and J are TRBV4-2 and TRBJ2-5, with D possibly being TRBD1 (5 bases). Germline loops: CDR1 LGHNA, CDR2 YNFKEQ. Trimming cost V 0 bases and J 3 bases, with 11 bases left between them. The CDR3 is 15 amino acids. DNA of the CDR3: TGTGCCAGCAGCCAAGATTCTGAGACAGAAGAGACCCAGTACTTC. Protein: CASSQDSETEETQYF.

The V gene is TRBV3-1 (or the pseudogene TRBV3-2), the J gene TRBJ1-2; TRBD1 matches at 9 bases. This CDR3 contains 13 residues. Germline lookup yields CDR1 LGHDT and CDR2 YNNKEL (reference sequence). With V trimmed by 2 bases and J by 8 bases, 3 bases remained unmatched. CDR3: CASSQPGQGGYTF. The CDR3 nucleotides are TGTGCCAGCAGCCAACCGGGACAGGGCGGCTACACCTTC.

The J gene is TRBJ2-5, the V gene TRBV11-2; D is possibly TRBD2 (7 bases). Germline V gene data show CDR1 as SGHAT and CDR2 as FQNNGV. V was shortened by 5 bases and J by 1 base, with 11 bases between the two germline ends. The CDR3 runs to 14 residues. This CDR3 is CASSPRGAQETQYF. The CDR3 DNA reads TGTGCCAGCAGCCCCCGGGGGGCCCAAGAGACCCAGTACTTC.